The 29 T cell receptor beta chains below come from one sample, sequenced in a study of OX40 agonist ivuxolimab in advanced cancers. The method was immunoSEQ multiplex PCR; TCRdb's version includes in-frame clones alone and lacks a portion of them. The data contain approximately 70,000 clones, 84% of them singletons. The source material was CD4+ or CD8+ T cells sorted from blood, sampled in a trial of the OX40 agonist ivuxolimab. The receptors originated from an adult with an advanced solid tumor such as melanoma, head and neck, liver or kidney cancer.

The chain employs TRBV6-5 and TRBJ2-7, with 11 positions matching TRBD1. The ends lost 4 bases at V and 4 bases at J; junction bases unmatched: 6. From germline, CDR1 is MNHEY and CDR2 SVGAGI. The CDR3 extends over 15 amino acids. CDR3 nucleotides: TGTGCCAGCAGTTTCCCGGACAGGGGGCATTACGAGCAGTACTTC. Protein sequence: CASSFPDRGHYEQYF.

V and J are TRBV29-1 and TRBJ2-5; TRBD1 is a possible D gene (6 bases). Trimming stripped 1 base from V and 4 bases from J, with 10 bases between. Looked up from germline, CDR1 is SQVTM and CDR2 is ANQGSEA. The CDR3 has 13 residues. The CDR3 DNA is TGCAGCGTTGAAGTCGCAGGGGCAGAGACCCAGTACTTC. Amino acid sequence: CSVEVAGAETQYF.

This clone appeared once. The CDR3 here is CASSTSGGLKTQYF. In DNA form, the CDR3 reads TGTGCCAGCTCGACTAGCGGGGGATTGAAGACCCAGTACTTC. The rearrangement joins TRBV2 to TRBJ2-5; TRBD2 aligns across 12 bases. V shed 8 bases, J shed 6 bases, and the junction held 7 bases outside the gene matches. Germline V lookup: CDR1 SNHLY, CDR2 FYNNEI. This CDR3 contains 14 residues.

The chain couples TRBV5-1 to TRBJ1-2, with D maybe TRBD1 (5 bases). The CDR3 runs 14 residues. CDR1 SGHRS and CDR2 YFSETQ come from the germline V gene. The V and J ends lost 3 bases and 2 bases respectively, with 11 bases between them. The CDR3 DNA sequence: TGCGCCAGCAGCTCCCAGGGCCCGAACTATGGCTACACCTTC. Translating gives CASSSQGPNYGYTF. The entire variable domain, with the rest obtained from reference TRBV5-1 and TRBJ1-2, is as follows: KAGVTQTPRYLIKTRGQQVTLSCSPISGHRSVSWYQQTPGQGLQFLFEYFSETQRNKGNFPGRFSGRQFSNSRSEMNVSTLELGDSALYLCASSSQGPNYGYTFGSGTRLTVV.

The V call is TRBV4-3, the J call TRBJ1-2; no definite D call. The CDR3 consists of 15 residues. Trimming left V 0 bases short and J 4 bases short, with 12 bases between. Germline-derived CDR1 and CDR2 are LGHNA and YSLEER. CDR3 DNA sequence: TGCGCCAGCAGCCAAGATTATTGGCAGTTCTATGGCTACACCTTC. Its translation is CASSQDYWQFYGYTF.

The chain is built from TRBV19 and TRBJ2-2; 16 bases are a match to TRBD2. V trimming: 3 bases; J trimming: 3 bases; junction bases outside the gene matches: 10. The V gene's germline CDR1 is LNHDA and CDR2 SQIVND (reference sequence). The CDR3 length is 20 residues. The CDR3 bases are TGTGCCAGTAGTATCTCCGGGACTAGCGGGGGGGCTATCGACACCGGGGAGCTGTTTTTT. Translated: CASSISGTSGGAIDTGELFF.

The V and J genes are TRBV6-5 and TRBJ1-1; D is unclear. The germline gives CDR1 MNHEY, CDR2 SVGAGI. Trimming pared 1 base from V and 2 bases from J, leaving 5 bases between. The CDR3 totals 13 residues. The CDR3 DNA reads TGTGCCAGCAGTTACTTACGAAACACTGAAGCTTTCTTT. It yields the protein CASSYLRNTEAFF.

The chain uses TRBV10-2 and TRBJ1-1; maybe TRBD1 (5 bases). Germline V CDR1 and CDR2: WSHSY, SAAADI. The CDR3 length is 12 residues. V lost 11 bases to trimming and J lost 1 base, with 11 bases between them. CDR3 nucleotide sequence: TGCGCCTCCAGACAGACGAACACTGAAGCTTTCTTT. Translating gives CASRQTNTEAFF.

This clone has a single count. V gene TRBV28 combines with J gene TRBJ1-2; 11 bases align to TRBD1. Trimming removed 6 bases from V and 8 bases from J; junction bases left unmatched: 8. This CDR3 comprises 14 residues. Germline CDR1 is MDHEN and CDR2 is SYDVKM. CDR3 coding DNA: TGTGCCAGCAGCCCGGGACAGGGGGTTTGGGGCTACACCTTC. It yields the protein CASSPGQGVWGYTF.

The chain is built from TRBV5-1 and TRBJ1-1, with D possibly TRBD1 on 5 matching bases. The V and J ends lost 4 bases and 2 bases respectively, with 12 bases between them. CDR1 SGHRS and CDR2 YFSETQ come from the germline V gene. This CDR3 comprises 14 residues. The CDR3 sequence: CASSARTTNTEAFF. CDR3 DNA sequence: TGCGCCAGCAGCGCCCGGACAACAAACACTGAAGCTTTCTTT.

The V gene is TRBV7-2, the J gene TRBJ1-1, with 9 bases identical to TRBD1. After removal of 6 bases from V and 11 bases from J, the junction contained 4 bases not matched to a gene. The CDR3 consists of 11 residues. In germline, CDR1 is SGHTA, CDR2 FQGNSA. The CDR3 reads CASRQGARAFF. CDR3 sequence (DNA): TGTGCCAGCAGACAGGGGGCAAGGGCTTTCTTT.

This chain joins TRBV19 and TRBJ1-1; D not certain. The CDR3 extends over 14 amino acids. The ends were cut back, 5 bases at V and 5 bases at J, with 15 bases in the middle. Germline lookup yields CDR1 LNHDA and CDR2 SQIVND (reference sequence). Here the CDR3 reads CASSDRTKWTEAFF. Written as DNA, the CDR3 is TGTGCCAGTAGTGATAGGACCAAGTGGACTGAAGCTTTCTTT.

V is TRBV7-3 and J is TRBJ2-1; D ambiguous. The CDR3 sequence is 16 residues long. V was trimmed by 0 bases and J by 4 bases, leaving 13 bases between them. Germline CDR1 SGHTA, CDR2 FQGTGA. CDR3 in DNA: TGTGCCAGCAGCTTAACGACGACGGGCCCATACAATGAGCAGTTCTTC. Translating gives CASSLTTTGPYNEQFF.

J is TRBJ2-6 and V is TRBV9; the D gene is possibly TRBD2 (5 bases). V dropped 4 bases and J dropped 2 bases, with 25 bases sitting between them. Germline CDR1 reads SGDLS; CDR2 reads YYNGEE. This CDR3 is 20 amino acids long. The chain's CDR3 is CASSPALLGPRVAGANVLTF. CDR3 nucleotide sequence: TGTGCCAGCAGCCCCGCCTTATTAGGCCCGAGGGTTGCTGGGGCCAACGTCCTGACTTTC.

This rearrangement joins TRBV6-5 to TRBJ1-3; a weak D match, TRBD1 (5 bases). Germline V gene data show CDR1 as MNHEY and CDR2 as SVGAGI. This CDR3 region has 15 residues. V lost 5 bases and J lost 2, with 13 bases in between. The CDR3 protein is CASSTSPGAGNTIYF. In nucleotides, the CDR3 is TGTGCCAGCAGTACAAGCCCGGGGGCTGGAAACACCATATATTTT.

The J gene is TRBJ2-3, the V gene TRBV6-6; 9 bases fit TRBD2. With V trimmed by 5 bases and J by 11 bases, 8 bases remained unmatched. Germline lookup yields CDR1 MNHNY and CDR2 SVGAGI (reference sequence). The CDR3 consists of 13 residues. The CDR3 here is CASSDGASGVQYF. The CDR3 region has the DNA TGTGCCAGCAGTGACGGGGCTAGCGGGGTGCAGTATTTT.

The DNA of the CDR3 is TGTGCCAGCAGTGACCTTGCCTATAATTCACCCCTCCACTTT. Translation: CASSDLAYNSPLHF. The chain combines TRBV6-4 with TRBJ1-6; no reliable D call. The germline V gene has CDR1 MRHNA and CDR2 SNTAGT. This CDR3 comprises 14 residues. With 2 bases removed from V and 2 bases from J, the gap between germline ends came to 4 bases.

V usage is TRBV15 and J usage is TRBJ2-7, with D unresolved. Trimming cost V 3 bases and J 6 bases, with 18 bases left between them. The V gene's germline CDR1 is LNHNV and CDR2 YYDKDF (reference sequence). The CDR3 length is 15 residues. CDR3 sequence (DNA): TGTGCCACCAGCAGTTTTGTTTTGGGCCCGCGCGAGCAGTACTTC. It is translated as CATSSFVLGPREQYF.

CDR3 DNA sequence: TGTGCCAGCAGCGTCCCCCGGGACAGGGTCCACTATGGCTACACCTTC. Residues: CASSVPRDRVHYGYTF. The chain joins TRBV7-2 to TRBJ1-2; 9 bases fit TRBD1. Germline lookup yields CDR1 SGHTA and CDR2 FQGNSA. V shed 5 bases and J 3 bases; nucleotides not matched to a gene: 10. The CDR3 extends over 16 amino acids.

The V gene is TRBV7-9, the J gene TRBJ2-5; 7 bases align to TRBD1. Germline V CDR1 and CDR2: SEHNR, FQNEAQ (reference sequence). J gave up 5 bases and V 5 bases, and 5 bases lay outside the gene matches. The CDR3 spans 13 residues. The CDR3 sequence is CASSPRDSETQYF. DNA of the CDR3: TGTGCCAGCAGCCCACGGGACAGCGAGACCCAGTACTTC.

In its sample, this clone was seen a few times. The CDR3 loop reads CASSVHGLGETQYF. DNA for the CDR3: TGTGCCAGCAGCGTACATGGTTTAGGGGAGACCCAGTACTTC. The gene calls are TRBV9 and TRBJ2-5; D remains ambiguous. This CDR3 is built from 14 residues. V lost 1 base, J lost 5 bases, and 12 bases lay in between. Germline loops: CDR1 SGDLS, CDR2 YYNGEE.

This rearrangement joins TRBV9 to TRBJ1-2; 11 bases match TRBD1. CDR3 length equals 15 residues. Germline V gene sequence: CDR1 SGDLS, CDR2 YYNGEE. The ends lost 0 bases at V and 6 bases at J; junction bases unmatched: 4. The CDR3 loop reads CASSVGGQGAHGYTF. The DNA for the CDR3 is TGTGCCAGCAGCGTAGGAGGACAGGGGGCTCATGGCTACACCTTC.

This clone was counted between two and nine times. V gene TRBV7-9 combines with J gene TRBJ2-6; D may be TRBD2 (5 bases). The V gene lost 5 bases and the J gene lost 0 bases, with 20 bases spanning the gap. The CDR3 sequence is 19 residues long. Germline assignment: CDR1 SEHNR and CDR2 FQNEAQ (reference sequence). The chain's CDR3 is CASSLWTLRTLSGANVLTF. CDR3 nucleotide sequence: TGTGCCAGCAGCCTATGGACTCTGCGCACACTCTCTGGGGCCAACGTCCTGACTTTC.

V and J are TRBV18 and TRBJ2-3; 8 bases match TRBD2. This CDR3 spans 16 amino acids. Germline lookup yields CDR1 KGHSH and CDR2 LQKENI. Unmatched junction bases numbered 7, after V lost 3 bases and J lost 2 bases. The CDR3 coding sequence is TGTGCCAGCTCACCTCGGATCGGGGGGGCCACAGATACGCAGTATTTT. Translating gives CASSPRIGGATDTQYF.

The chain carries TRBV19 and TRBJ2-5, with 12 nucleotides matching TRBD2. V gave up 1 base and J gave up 4 bases; unmatched junction bases: 7. In germline, CDR1 is LNHDA, CDR2 SQIVND (reference sequence). The CDR3 runs 17 residues. The CDR3 is CASSIGTSGRKAETQYF. The CDR3 DNA follows: TGTGCCAGTAGTATAGGAACTAGCGGGAGGAAAGCAGAGACCCAGTACTTC.

The gene calls are TRBV15 and TRBJ1-1, with D unresolved. CDR1 and CDR2 (germline): LNHNV, YYDKDF (reference sequence). V shed 0 bases and J shed 5 bases, with 25 bases lying between them. The CDR3 is 19 residues long. The CDR3 DNA reads as TGTGCCACCAGCAGAGATTATTTTTCGTTCGGGATAGGAGGAACTGAAGCTTTCTTT. Translating it yields CATSRDYFSFGIGGTEAFF.

The V gene is TRBV4-3, the J gene TRBJ1-2; 9 bases map to TRBD1. The germline gives CDR1 LGHNA, CDR2 YSLEER. The CDR3 loop spans 16 amino acids. V was clipped by 0 bases and J by 5 bases; unmatched bases: 7. The CDR3 nucleotides read TGCGCCAGCAGCCAAGAGTCCACAGGGGGCGAGTATGGCTACACCTTC. Encoded protein: CASSQESTGGEYGYTF.

V is TRBV11-1 and J is TRBJ2-7, with D possibly TRBD1 on 6 matching bases. Between the trimmed V and J ends, which lost 5 bases and 3 bases, there was a span of 17 bases. There are 15 residues in the CDR3. Germline lookup yields CDR1 SGHAT and CDR2 FQDESV (reference sequence). Written as DNA, the CDR3 is TGTGCCAGCAGCCGCACTACAGGGAAGTACTACGAGCAGTACTTC. It encodes CASSRTTGKYYEQYF.

The chain carries TRBV9 and TRBJ2-7; D is unclear. Germline lookup yields CDR1 SGDLS and CDR2 YYNGEE. This CDR3 region has 14 residues. V lost 0 bases, J lost 2 bases, and 9 bases lay in between. The CDR3 loop reads CASSVDPAPYEQYF. CDR3 DNA: TGTGCCAGCAGCGTAGATCCGGCCCCCTACGAGCAGTACTTC.